The clone carrying this TCR beta chain showed up just once. These data originate in a study of blood T cell repertoires in COVID-19. Study-level information: T cells, B-cell-depleted T cells, or PBMCs provided the cDNA or gDNA that served as material.

Original analysis: Reference gene primer amplification in the assay estimated nucleated cell counts. Assay: immunoSEQ multiplex PCR; the TCRdb copy retains only in-frame clones and omits some. The V and J calls and clone size are taken from that table; D and trimming were inferred from the DNA. The data hold more than 60,000 clones, with about 90% observed a single time. The CDR3 has 16 amino acids. V gave up 2 bases and J gave up 2 bases, with 16 bases separating them. Germline CDR1 SGHNT, CDR2 YYREEE (reference sequence). The sequence was collected from a man aged 45-60 years with active COVID-19. J is TRBJ1-1 and V is TRBV5-4; no definite D call. The sample taken for sequencing was peripheral blood. The CDR3 DNA reads as TGTGCCAGCAGCTTTTCGAGGACTGCTTTTAACACTGAAGCTTTCTTT. Encoded protein: CASSFSRTAFNTEAFF.